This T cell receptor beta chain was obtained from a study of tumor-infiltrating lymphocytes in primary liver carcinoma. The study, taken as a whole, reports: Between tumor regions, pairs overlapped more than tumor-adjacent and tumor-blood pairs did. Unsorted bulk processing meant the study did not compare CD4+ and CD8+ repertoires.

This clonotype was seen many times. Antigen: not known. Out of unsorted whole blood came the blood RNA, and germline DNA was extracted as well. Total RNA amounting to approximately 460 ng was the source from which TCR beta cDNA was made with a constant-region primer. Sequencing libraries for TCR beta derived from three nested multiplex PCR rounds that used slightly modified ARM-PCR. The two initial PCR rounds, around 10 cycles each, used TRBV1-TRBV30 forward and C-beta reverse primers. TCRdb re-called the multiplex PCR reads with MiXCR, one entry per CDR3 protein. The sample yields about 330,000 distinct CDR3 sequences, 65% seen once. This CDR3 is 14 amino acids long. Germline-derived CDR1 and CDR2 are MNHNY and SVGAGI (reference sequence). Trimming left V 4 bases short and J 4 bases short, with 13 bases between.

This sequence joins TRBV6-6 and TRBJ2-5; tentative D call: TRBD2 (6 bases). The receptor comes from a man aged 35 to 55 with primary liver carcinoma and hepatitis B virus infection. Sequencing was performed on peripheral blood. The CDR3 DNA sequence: TGTGCCAGCAGTTCAAATGGGGGAGGAGAGACCCAGTACTTC. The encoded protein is CASSSNGGGETQYF.